Each of the 12 T cell receptor beta chains below was sequenced from the same sample in a study of T cells expressing NK-cell markers. No DNA is given; TCRdb re-called the 5' RACE reads and lists each CDR3 protein once. The table lists under 600,000 distinct CDR3 sequences. Material: blood T cells: a sorted CD56 or NKG2C T cell subset, CD4+ or CD8+ T cells, or bulk PBMC T cells (not recorded which). The receptor source for this set is a woman aged 45-60 years in good health.

The genes are TRBV11-2 and TRBJ2-2; absent DNA, TCRdb's TRBD2 call cannot be checked. CDR3 size: 18 residues. CDR1 is SGHAT and CDR2 is FQNNGV in the germline V gene. Here the CDR3 reads CASSLYPRGSSHTGELFF. Drawing the rest from reference TRBV11-2 and TRBJ2-2, the complete variable domain is EAGVAQSPRYKIIEKRQSVAFWCNPISGHATLYWYQQILGQGPKLLIQFQNNGVVDDSQLPKDRFSAERLKGVDSTLKIQPAKLEDSAVYLCASSLYPRGSSHTGELFFGEGSRLTVL.

The gene calls are TRBV11-2 and TRBJ2-5; no DNA is available, so the TRBD1 call from TCRdb remains unchecked. The CDR3 contains 15 residues. The V gene's germline CDR1 is SGHAT and CDR2 FQNNGV. The CDR3 spells CASSLGARFMETQYF.

The chain carries TRBV9 and TRBJ2-2; TCRdb's D gene call, TRBD2, goes unchecked for lack of DNA. Germline V lookup: CDR1 SGDLS, CDR2 YYNGEE. The CDR3 is 15 amino acids. This CDR3 reads CASSASAANTGELFF. The full variable domain, with the rest looked up from reference TRBV9 and TRBJ2-2, is DSGVTQTPKHLITATGQRVTLRCSPRSGDLSVYWYQQSLDQGLQFLIQYYNGEERAKGNILERFSAQQFPDLHSELNLSSLELGDSALYFCASSASAANTGELFFGEGSRLTVL.

The genes are TRBV5-6 and TRBJ2-5; TCRdb returns TRBD1, unconfirmable since there is no DNA. The CDR3 has 18 residues. Germline V CDR1 and CDR2: SGHDT, YYEEEE. The CDR3 sequence: CASSFGARGRRGQETQYF.

This chain joins TRBV11-2 and TRBJ2-5; TCRdb indicates TRBD1, and absent DNA this call remains unverified. The CDR3 is 14 residues long. Germline V lookup: CDR1 SGHAT, CDR2 FQNNGV. The CDR3 region is CASSPGSPEKTQYF.

V usage is TRBV24-1 and J usage is TRBJ2-2; checking the TCRdb D call of TRBD1 is not possible without DNA. This CDR3 comprises 15 residues. Germline lookup yields CDR1 KGHDR and CDR2 SFDVKD. The CDR3 here is CATSDPDRLAGELFF.

The J gene is TRBJ2-7, the V gene TRBV5-1; TCRdb returns TRBD1, unconfirmable since there is no DNA. From germline, CDR1 is SGHRS and CDR2 YFSETQ. The CDR3 spans 15 residues. The CDR3 sequence: CASSSTPGLPHEQYF.

V gene TRBV12-3 or TRBV12-4 combines with J gene TRBJ2-1. This CDR3 spans 16 amino acids. The CDR3 loop reads CASSFAASVAYNEQFF.

The chain recombines TRBV30 with TRBJ1-1; checking the TCRdb D call of TRBD1 is not possible without DNA. Per the germline V gene, CDR1 is GTSNPN and CDR2 is SVGIG (reference sequence). CDR3 length: 14 residues. The chain's CDR3 is CAWSVNRGRTEAFF.

The rearrangement joins TRBV20-1 to TRBJ2-3; TCRdb designates TRBD2, a call that cannot be tested without DNA. From germline, CDR1 is DFQATT and CDR2 SNEGSKA (reference sequence). This CDR3 has 18 residues. The CDR3 sequence is CSARDPRGLAGEVDTQYF.

This chain joins TRBV12-3 or TRBV12-4 and TRBJ1-5; the TCRdb call, TRBD1, lacks DNA for checking. The CDR3 sequence is 15 residues long. The CDR3 region is CASSSGDRPDQPQHF.

CDR3 amino acids: CASSLGLAGGVANEQFF. The V and J genes are TRBV12-3 or TRBV12-4 and TRBJ2-1; TCRdb picks TRBD2, but there is no DNA to check that call. CDR3 size: 17 residues.